The source of this TCR beta chain is a study of OX40 agonist ivuxolimab in advanced cancers. Study-wide findings and caveats: The study found that CD8+ T cells averaged more expanded clones than CD4+. Partly responding patients at 0.1-3.0 mg/kg showed some of the smallest clonal expansion.

The CDR3 consists of 19 residues. CDR1 and CDR2 (germline): SGHTA, FQGTGA. V lost 5 bases to trimming and J lost 0 bases; unmatched junction nucleotides: 15. This clone was detected only once. The target antigen is unknown. TCRdb keeps only in-frame clones here, not all; method: immunoSEQ multiplex PCR. The sample lists around 97,000 clones; under 90% were seen once. The source is an adult with an advanced solid tumor such as melanoma, head and neck, liver or kidney cancer. J is TRBJ2-1 and V is TRBV7-3, with 8 bases fitting TRBD2. The sample consisted of CD4+ or CD8+ T cells sorted from blood, taken in a trial of the OX40 agonist ivuxolimab. The CDR3 bases are TGTGCCAGCAGCAACCCCGCGGGGGGTCCTCCTAGCTCCTACAATGAGCAGTTCTTC. Translation: CASSNPAGGPPSSYNEQFF.